This entry lists 10 T cell receptor beta chains sequenced from one sample in a study of T cell changes during pregnancy in multiple sclerosis. Data came from immunoSEQ multiplex PCR; TCRdb stores just in-frame clones and leaves some out. The top ten clones hold approximately 1.2% of a sample with roughly 45,000 clones, about 88% of them seen once. This specimen was CD4+ T cells from peripheral blood mononuclear cells, taken in the second trimester of pregnancy. These receptors were obtained from a female donor with multiple sclerosis, enrolled in a pregnancy study.

Written as DNA, the CDR3 is TGTGCCAGCAGCCTGCCGGGAGGGAACACTGAAGCTTTCTTT. Translating gives CASSLPGGNTEAFF. The V and J genes are TRBV6-6 and TRBJ1-1; no clear D gene. Looked up from germline, CDR1 is MNHNY and CDR2 is SVGAGI (reference sequence). CDR3 length: 14 residues. V lost 6 bases and J 1 base, leaving 12 bases between the germline ends.

The genes are TRBV5-4 and TRBJ2-1; D is perhaps TRBD1 (5 bases). The CDR3 is 14 residues long. Trimming left V 0 bases short and J 10 bases short, with 14 bases between. Germline V CDR1 and CDR2: SGHNT, YYREEE (reference sequence). The CDR3 nucleotides are TGTGCCAGCAGCTTGGAGGGGCCCCACACCGAGCAGTTCTTC. This encodes CASSLEGPHTEQFF.

The chain links TRBV6-1 to TRBJ2-7; TRBD1 aligns across 7 bases. This CDR3 spans 13 amino acids. V lost 10 bases to trimming and J lost 6 bases; unmatched junction nucleotides: 12. Germline CDR1 is MNHNS and CDR2 is SASEGT. The CDR3 DNA is TGTGCCATCGACCGGGACAGTGATTTCGAGCAGTACTTC. Translating gives CAIDRDSDFEQYF.

This sequence joins TRBV27 and TRBJ1-4; D is unclear. The CDR3 covers 15 residues. The V gene lost 2 bases and the J gene lost 5 bases, with 12 bases spanning the gap. Germline assignment: CDR1 MNHEY and CDR2 SMNVEV (reference sequence). The CDR3 bases are TGTGCCAGCAGTTTAGAAGGTACGGGGAATGAAAAACTGTTTTTT. Its protein product is CASSLEGTGNEKLFF.

This rearrangement joins TRBV6-6 to TRBJ1-3; 7 bases are a match to TRBD1. The CDR3 loop spans 15 amino acids. Trimming took 2 bases from V and 2 from J; bases not matched to a gene: 3. Germline CDR1 is MNHNY and CDR2 is SVGAGI (reference sequence). The DNA of the CDR3 is TGTGCCAGCAGTTACGGGCAGGGGGCTGGAAACACCATATATTTT. Residues: CASSYGQGAGNTIYF.

This clone was found a few times. This chain connects TRBV5-6 to TRBJ2-5; D is perhaps TRBD2 (6 bases). CDR3 length equals 14 residues. Trimming left V 7 bases short and J 2 bases short, with 15 bases between. The germline CDR1 and CDR2 sequences are SGHDT and YYEEEE. The CDR3: CASGEGREQETQYF. The CDR3 DNA sequence: TGTGCCAGCGGCGAGGGGCGGGAACAAGAGACCCAGTACTTC. Looking up the rest from reference TRBV5-6 and TRBJ2-5 gives the full variable domain: DAGVTQSPTHLIKTRGQQVTLRCSPKSGHDTVSWYQQALGQGPQFIFQYYEEEERQRGNFPDRFSGHQFPNYSSELNVNALLLGDSALYLCASGEGREQETQYFGPGTRLLVL.

The chain couples TRBV19 to TRBJ2-7; weak D call: TRBD2 (5 bases). Trimming took off 2 bases at V and 6 bases at J, with 8 bases between the two ends. In germline, CDR1 is LNHDA, CDR2 SQIVND (reference sequence). The CDR3 contains 12 residues. The CDR3 region is CASSIQGGEQYF. As DNA, the CDR3 is TGTGCCAGTAGTATACAAGGAGGCGAGCAGTACTTC.

The chain uses TRBV9 and TRBJ2-1; a weak D match, TRBD1 (5 bases). This CDR3 contains 16 residues. CDR1 is SGDLS and CDR2 is YYNGEE in the germline V gene. The germline V and J ends were trimmed by 0 bases and 7 bases, with 17 bases remaining between them. CDR3 in amino acids: CASSVARALDINEQFF. CDR3 nucleotide sequence: TGTGCCAGCAGCGTAGCCCGGGCCCTGGACATTAATGAGCAGTTCTTC.

The CDR3 DNA follows: TGTGCCAGCAGTCCACAGGGGGTCGGGGAGCTGTTTTTT. Its translation: CASSPQGVGELFF. The chain carries TRBV27 and TRBJ2-2, with 8 bases that match TRBD1. The CDR3 runs 13 residues. Trimming removed 5 bases from V and 7 bases from J; junction bases left unmatched: 3. In germline, CDR1 is MNHEY, CDR2 SMNVEV (reference sequence).

The rearrangement uses TRBV20-1 and TRBJ2-5, with D unclear. Germline lookup yields CDR1 DFQATT and CDR2 SNEGSKA (reference sequence). The CDR3 is 11 residues long. V lost 6 bases to trimming and J lost 5 bases, with 10 bases between them. The CDR3 sequence is CSALVRETQYF. CDR3 bases: TGCAGTGCCCTAGTTAGGGAGACCCAGTACTTC.